Detailed here is one T cell receptor beta chain. The antigen remains undetermined. The data derive from a study of monozygotic twins with inflammatory bowel disease. Notes on the study in general: Repertoire similarity matched across concordant and discordant twins, perhaps owing to limited power.

cDNA for TCRalpha and TCRbeta was amplified by nested PCRs of around 15 then 8 to 10 cycles. TCRdb re-analyzed the 5' RACE reads; it lists each CDR3 protein once, without DNA. This sample's table reports about 160,000 distinct CDR3 sequences. The sample taken for sequencing was blood. This receptor was identified in a human donor with ulcerative colitis or Crohn's disease, or a healthy co-twin of an affected twin (not recorded which).

The CDR3 reads CSARDGGAIDTQYF. The V and J genes are TRBV20-1 and TRBJ2-3; TCRdb indicates TRBD1, and absent DNA this call remains unverified. The CDR3 has 14 amino acids. The germline CDR1 and CDR2 sequences are DFQATT and SNEGSKA (reference sequence).